This T cell receptor beta chain was captured in a study of T cells in Graves' hyperthyroidism and ophthalmopathy. Study observations and caveats: The blood repertoire included most of the expanded thyroid clonotypes above 0.001. Stable hyperthyroidism was separated from ophthalmopathy by a model based on 13 V-J features.

The CDR3 runs to 15 residues. CDR1 is MNHEY, CDR2 SMNVEV, per germline (reference sequence). Trimming took 2 bases from V and 8 from J, leaving 13 bases between them. Patients between 18 and 65 years old had hyperthyroidism, newly diagnosed and lasting under 2 months. From approximately 9.1 ml of fresh peripheral blood, PBMCs were isolated. This clonotype was detected ten times or more. What it binds is not known. RNA transcripts provided the source from which TCR beta CDR3 regions were amplified. First-round RT-PCR of the TCR CDR3 relied on the HTBI primer set. MiXCR was run by TCRdb on the multiplex PCR reads, yielding one entry per CDR3 protein. The sample holds roughly 250,000 distinct CDR3 sequences; roughly 14% are singletons and the top ten take about an eighth.

The sample consisted of blood. V is TRBV27 and J is TRBJ1-6, with D possibly matching TRBD1 (5 bases). This clonotype was obtained from a woman between 40 and 50 years old with Graves' hyperthyroidism that later progressed to Graves' ophthalmopathy. Here the CDR3 reads CASSLRGFLDSPLHF. The DNA for the CDR3 is TGTGCCAGCAGTTTAAGGGGTTTCCTTGATTCACCCCTCCACTTT.